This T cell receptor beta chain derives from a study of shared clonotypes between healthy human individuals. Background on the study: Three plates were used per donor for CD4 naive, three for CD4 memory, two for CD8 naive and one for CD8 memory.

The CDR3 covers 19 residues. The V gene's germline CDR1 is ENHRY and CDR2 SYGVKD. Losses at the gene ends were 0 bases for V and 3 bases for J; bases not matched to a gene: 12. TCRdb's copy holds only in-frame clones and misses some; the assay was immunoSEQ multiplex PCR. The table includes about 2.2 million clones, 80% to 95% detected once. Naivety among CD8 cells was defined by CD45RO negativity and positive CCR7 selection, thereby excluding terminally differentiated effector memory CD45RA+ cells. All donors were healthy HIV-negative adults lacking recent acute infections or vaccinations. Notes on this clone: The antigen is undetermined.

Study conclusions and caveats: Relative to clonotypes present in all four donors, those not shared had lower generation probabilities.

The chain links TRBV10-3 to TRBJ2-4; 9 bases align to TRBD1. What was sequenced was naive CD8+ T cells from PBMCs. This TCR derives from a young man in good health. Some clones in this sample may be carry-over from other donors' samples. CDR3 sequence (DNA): TGTGCCATCAGTGAGTCTAGAGGTTTTTCGGGACAGGGCAAAAACATTCAGTACTTC. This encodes CAISESRGFSGQGKNIQYF.